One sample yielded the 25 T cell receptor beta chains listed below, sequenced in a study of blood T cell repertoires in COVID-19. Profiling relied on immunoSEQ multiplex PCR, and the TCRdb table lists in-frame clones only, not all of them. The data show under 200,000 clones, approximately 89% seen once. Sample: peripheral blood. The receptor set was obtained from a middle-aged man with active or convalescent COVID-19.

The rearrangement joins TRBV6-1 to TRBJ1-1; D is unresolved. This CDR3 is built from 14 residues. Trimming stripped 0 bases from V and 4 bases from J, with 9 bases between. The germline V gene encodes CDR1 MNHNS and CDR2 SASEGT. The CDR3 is CASSEAIRVTEAFF. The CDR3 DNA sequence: TGTGCCAGCAGTGAAGCGATACGGGTCACTGAAGCTTTCTTT.

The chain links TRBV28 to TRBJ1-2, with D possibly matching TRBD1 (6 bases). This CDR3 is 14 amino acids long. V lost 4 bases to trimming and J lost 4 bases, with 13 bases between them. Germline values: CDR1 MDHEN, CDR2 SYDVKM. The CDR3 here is CASSSADRIYGYTF. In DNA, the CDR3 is TGTGCCAGCAGTTCGGCTGACAGGATCTATGGCTACACCTTC.

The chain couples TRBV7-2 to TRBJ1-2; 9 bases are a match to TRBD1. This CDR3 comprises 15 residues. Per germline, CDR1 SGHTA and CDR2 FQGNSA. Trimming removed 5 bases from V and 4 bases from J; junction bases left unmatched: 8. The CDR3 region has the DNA TGTGCCAGCAGCATCTCCGGGACAGGGCCCTATGGCTACACCTTC. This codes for CASSISGTGPYGYTF. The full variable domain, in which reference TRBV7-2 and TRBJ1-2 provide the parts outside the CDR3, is GAGVSQSPSNKVTEKGKDVELRCDPISGHTALYWYRQSLGQGLEFLIYFQGNSAPDKSGLPSDRFSAERTGGSVSTLTIQRTQQEDSAVYLCASSISGTGPYGYTFGSGTRLTVV.

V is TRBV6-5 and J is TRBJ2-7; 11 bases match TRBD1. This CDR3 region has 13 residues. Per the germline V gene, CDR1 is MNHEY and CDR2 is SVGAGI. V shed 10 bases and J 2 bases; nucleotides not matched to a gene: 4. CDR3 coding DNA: TGTGCCATCGCGGACAGGGGGCCCTACGAGCAGTACTTC. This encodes CAIADRGPYEQYF.

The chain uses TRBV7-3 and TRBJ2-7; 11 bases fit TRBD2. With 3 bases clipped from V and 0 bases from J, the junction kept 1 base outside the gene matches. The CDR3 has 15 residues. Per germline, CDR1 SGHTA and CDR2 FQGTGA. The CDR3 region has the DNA TGTGCCAGCAGCTTTACTAGCGGGGGCTCCTACGAGCAGTACTTC. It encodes CASSFTSGGSYEQYF.

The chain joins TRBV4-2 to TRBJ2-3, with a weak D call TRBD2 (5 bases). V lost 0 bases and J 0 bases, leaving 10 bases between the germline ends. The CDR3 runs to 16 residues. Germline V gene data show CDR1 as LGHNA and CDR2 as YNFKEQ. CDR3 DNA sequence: TGTGCCAGCAGCCAAGATCCAGCGGAAAGCACAGATACGCAGTATTTT. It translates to CASSQDPAESTDTQYF.

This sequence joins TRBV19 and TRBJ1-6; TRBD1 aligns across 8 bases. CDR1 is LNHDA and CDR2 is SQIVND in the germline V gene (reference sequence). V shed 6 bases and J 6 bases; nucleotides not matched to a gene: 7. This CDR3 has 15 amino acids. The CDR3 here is CASSPGQGFNSPLHF. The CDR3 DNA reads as TGTGCCAGTAGCCCCGGACAGGGATTTAATTCACCCCTCCACTTT.

CDR3 sequence reads: CASSQSIRSRNTIYF. CDR3 DNA sequence: TGTGCCAGCAGCCAAAGTATCCGGAGCCGAAACACCATATATTTT. The chain joins TRBV14 to TRBJ1-3; D remains unclear. V was cut by 2 bases and J by 5 bases, with 13 bases left in between. The germline V gene encodes CDR1 SGHDN and CDR2 FVKESK. There are 15 residues in the CDR3.

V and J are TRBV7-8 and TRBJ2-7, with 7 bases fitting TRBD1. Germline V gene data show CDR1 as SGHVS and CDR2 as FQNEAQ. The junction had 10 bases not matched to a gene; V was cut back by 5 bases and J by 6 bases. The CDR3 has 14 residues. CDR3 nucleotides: TGTGCCAGCAGCAATAAACAGGGGTTGGGCGAGCAGTACTTC. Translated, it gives CASSNKQGLGEQYF.

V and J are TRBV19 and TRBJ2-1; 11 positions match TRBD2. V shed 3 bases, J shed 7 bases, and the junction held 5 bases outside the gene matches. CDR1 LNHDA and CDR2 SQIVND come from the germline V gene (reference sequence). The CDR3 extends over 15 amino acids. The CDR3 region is CASSMWASGGNEQFF. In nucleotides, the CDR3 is TGTGCCAGTAGTATGTGGGCTAGCGGGGGGAATGAGCAGTTCTTC.

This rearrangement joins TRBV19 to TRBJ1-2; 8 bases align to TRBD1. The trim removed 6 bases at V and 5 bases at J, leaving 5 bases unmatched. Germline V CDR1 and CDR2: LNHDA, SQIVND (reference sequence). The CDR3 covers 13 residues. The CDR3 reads CASRDRDGYGYTF. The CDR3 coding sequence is TGTGCCAGTAGGGACAGGGACGGATATGGCTACACCTTC.

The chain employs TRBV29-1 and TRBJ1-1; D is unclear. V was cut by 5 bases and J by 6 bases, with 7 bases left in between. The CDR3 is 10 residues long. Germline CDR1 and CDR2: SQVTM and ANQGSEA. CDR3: CSVFGAEAFF. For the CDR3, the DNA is TGCAGCGTTTTCGGGGCTGAAGCTTTCTTT.

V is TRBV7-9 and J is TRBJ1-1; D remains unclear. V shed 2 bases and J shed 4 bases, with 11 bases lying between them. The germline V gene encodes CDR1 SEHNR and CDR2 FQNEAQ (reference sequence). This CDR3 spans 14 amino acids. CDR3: CASSLIEGSTEAFF. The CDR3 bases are TGTGCCAGCAGCTTAATTGAGGGCAGCACTGAAGCTTTCTTT.

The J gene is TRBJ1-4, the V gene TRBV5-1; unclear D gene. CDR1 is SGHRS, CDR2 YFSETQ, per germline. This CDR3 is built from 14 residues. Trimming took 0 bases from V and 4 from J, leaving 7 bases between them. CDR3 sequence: CASSLVAYNEKLFF. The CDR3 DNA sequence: TGCGCCAGCAGCTTGGTGGCTTATAATGAAAAACTGTTTTTT.

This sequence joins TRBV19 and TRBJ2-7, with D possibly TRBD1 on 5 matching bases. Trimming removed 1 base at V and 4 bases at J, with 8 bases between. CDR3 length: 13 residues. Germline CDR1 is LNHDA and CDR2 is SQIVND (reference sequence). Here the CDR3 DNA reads TGTGCCAGTAGTATAGGAACAGGATACGAGCAGTACTTC. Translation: CASSIGTGYEQYF.

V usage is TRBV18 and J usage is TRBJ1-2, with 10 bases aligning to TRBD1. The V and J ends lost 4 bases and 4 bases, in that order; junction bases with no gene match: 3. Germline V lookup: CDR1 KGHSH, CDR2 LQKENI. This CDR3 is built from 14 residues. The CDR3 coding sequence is TGTGCCAGCTCACGGGACAGGGGAGCCTATGGCTACACCTTC. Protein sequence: CASSRDRGAYGYTF.

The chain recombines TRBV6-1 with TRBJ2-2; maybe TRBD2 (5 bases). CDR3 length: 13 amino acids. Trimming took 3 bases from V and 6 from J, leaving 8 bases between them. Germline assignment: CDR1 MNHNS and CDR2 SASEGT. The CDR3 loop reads CASSDWGAGELFF. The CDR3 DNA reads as TGTGCCAGCAGTGATTGGGGAGCCGGGGAGCTGTTTTTT.

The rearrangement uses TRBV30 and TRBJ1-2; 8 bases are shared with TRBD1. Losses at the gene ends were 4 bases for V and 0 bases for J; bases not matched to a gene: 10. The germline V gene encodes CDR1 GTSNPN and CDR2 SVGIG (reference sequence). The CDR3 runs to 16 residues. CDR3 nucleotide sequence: TGTGCCTGGATAAGGGACAGGCTACAACCTAACTATGGCTACACCTTC. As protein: CAWIRDRLQPNYGYTF.

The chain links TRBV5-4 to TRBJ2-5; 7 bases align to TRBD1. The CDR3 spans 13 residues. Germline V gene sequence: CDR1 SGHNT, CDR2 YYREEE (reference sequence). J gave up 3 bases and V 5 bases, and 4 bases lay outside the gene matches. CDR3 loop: CASSWTGKETQYF. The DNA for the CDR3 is TGTGCCAGCAGTTGGACAGGCAAAGAGACCCAGTACTTC.

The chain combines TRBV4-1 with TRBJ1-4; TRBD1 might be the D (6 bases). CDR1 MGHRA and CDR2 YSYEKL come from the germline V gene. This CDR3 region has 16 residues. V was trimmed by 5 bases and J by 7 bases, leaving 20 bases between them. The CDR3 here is CASSVTITGWTEKLFF. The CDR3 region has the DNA TGCGCCAGCAGCGTTACAATAACAGGGTGGACTGAAAAACTGTTTTTT.

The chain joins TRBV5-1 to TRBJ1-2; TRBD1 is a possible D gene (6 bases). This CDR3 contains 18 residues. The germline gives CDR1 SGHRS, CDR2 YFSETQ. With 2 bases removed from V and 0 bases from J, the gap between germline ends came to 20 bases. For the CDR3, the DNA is TGCGCCAGCAGCTTAGGGACCGGGACAACCCTAGCTAACTATGGCTACACCTTC. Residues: CASSLGTGTTLANYGYTF.

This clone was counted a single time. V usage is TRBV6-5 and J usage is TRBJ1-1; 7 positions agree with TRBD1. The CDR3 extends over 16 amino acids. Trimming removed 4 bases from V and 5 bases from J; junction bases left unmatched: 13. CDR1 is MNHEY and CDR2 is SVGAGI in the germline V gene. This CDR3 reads CASSLSTGWGGTEAFF. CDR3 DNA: TGTGCCAGCAGTTTATCGACAGGGTGGGGAGGAACTGAAGCTTTCTTT.

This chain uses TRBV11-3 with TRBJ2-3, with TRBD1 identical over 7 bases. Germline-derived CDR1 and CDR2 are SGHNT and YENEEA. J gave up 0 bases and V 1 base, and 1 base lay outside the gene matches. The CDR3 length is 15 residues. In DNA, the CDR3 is TGTGCCAGCAGCTTAGGGGGACAGAGCACAGATACGCAGTATTTT. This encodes CASSLGGQSTDTQYF. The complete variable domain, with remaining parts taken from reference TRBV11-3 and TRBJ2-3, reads EAGVVQSPRYKIIEKKQPVAFWCNPISGHNTLYWYLQNLGQGPELLIRYENEEAVDDSQLPKDRFSAERLKGVDSTLKIQPAELGDSAVYLCASSLGGQSTDTQYFGPGTRLTVL.

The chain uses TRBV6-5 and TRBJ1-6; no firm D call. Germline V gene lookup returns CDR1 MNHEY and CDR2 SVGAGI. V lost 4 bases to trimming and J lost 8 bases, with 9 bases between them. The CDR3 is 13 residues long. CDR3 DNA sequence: TGTGCCAGCAGTTCCGCGGCGGATTCACCCCTCCACTTT. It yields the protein CASSSAADSPLHF.

The CDR3 is CASSLEQGIYTEAFF. CDR3 DNA: TGTGCCAGCAGCTTAGAGCAGGGTATATACACTGAAGCTTTCTTT. The V and J genes are TRBV7-3 and TRBJ1-1, with D perhaps matching TRBD1 (5 bases). Trimming cost V 2 bases and J 3 bases, with 13 bases left between them. The germline CDR1 and CDR2 sequences are SGHTA and FQGTGA. CDR3 size: 15 residues.